These 32 T cell receptor beta chains originate from one sample sequenced in a study of blood T cell repertoires in COVID-19. Clones were read by immunoSEQ multiplex PCR, and TCRdb kept only the in-frame ones, dropping some. The sample yields approximately 210,000 clones, 82% seen once. The sequenced material came from peripheral blood. The receptors originated from a woman aged 80 or over with acute or convalescent COVID-19.

V and J are TRBV5-1 and TRBJ1-6, with TRBD1 identical over 7 bases. Trimming removed 5 bases from V and 5 bases from J; junction bases left unmatched: 10. The germline V gene encodes CDR1 SGHRS and CDR2 YFSETQ. The CDR3 is 16 residues long. DNA for the CDR3: TGCGCCAGCAGTTCACCCCCCGGGACAGATAATTCACCCCTCCACTTT. It is translated as CASSSPPGTDNSPLHF.

V gene TRBV4-2 combines with J gene TRBJ1-2, with D tentatively TRBD1 (6 bases). The CDR3 consists of 14 residues. Germline CDR1 and CDR2: LGHNA and YNFKEQ. The V end lost 2 bases, the J end lost 0 bases, and 7 bases lay between the germline ends. The chain's CDR3 is CASSQRQANYGYTF. CDR3 DNA sequence: TGTGCCAGCAGCCAAAGACAGGCTAACTATGGCTACACCTTC.

This chain joins TRBV30 and TRBJ1-2; D gene ambiguous. This CDR3 is built from 15 residues. Germline CDR1 is GTSNPN and CDR2 is SVGIG (reference sequence). Trimming cost V 4 bases and J 3 bases, with 18 bases left between them. The DNA of the CDR3 is TGTGCCTGGACCCCGTTTTCGTTTACGGACTATGGCTACACCTTC. Translating it yields CAWTPFSFTDYGYTF.

This chain joins TRBV14 and TRBJ2-7; D unclear. Per germline, CDR1 SGHDN and CDR2 FVKESK. V was pared by 3 bases and J by 1 base, with 10 bases between. The CDR3 sequence is 14 residues long. This chain's CDR3 is CASSQLGSSYEQYF. The CDR3 DNA follows: TGTGCCAGCAGCCAGCTAGGTTCTTCCTACGAGCAGTACTTC.

DNA for the CDR3: TGTGCCAGCAGCTTGGGGCCGGGACAGGGGCGCAATGAGCAGTTCTTC. It encodes CASSLGPGQGRNEQFF. The rearrangement links TRBV5-4 to TRBJ2-1; 10 nucleotides match TRBD1. Germline CDR1 SGHNT, CDR2 YYREEE (reference sequence). The CDR3 totals 16 residues. V gave up 0 bases and J gave up 6 bases; unmatched junction bases: 6.

This chain links TRBV9 with TRBJ1-3; TRBD1 is a possible D gene (5 bases). The CDR3 has 14 residues. The germline CDR1 and CDR2 sequences are SGDLS and YYNGEE. V was trimmed by 3 bases and J by 4 bases, leaving 11 bases between them. DNA of the CDR3: TGTGCCAGCAGCGAGGGGTTAACCGGAAACACCATATATTTT. It translates to CASSEGLTGNTIYF. The entire variable domain, with the rest obtained from reference TRBV9 and TRBJ1-3, is as follows: DSGVTQTPKHLITATGQRVTLRCSPRSGDLSVYWYQQSLDQGLQFLIQYYNGEERAKGNILERFSAQQFPDLHSELNLSSLELGDSALYFCASSEGLTGNTIYFGEGSWLTVV.

The V call is TRBV4-2, the J call TRBJ1-1; D is unresolved. Germline-derived CDR1 and CDR2 are LGHNA and YNFKEQ. V dropped 0 bases and J dropped 12 bases, with 17 bases sitting between them. The CDR3 contains 14 residues. Written as DNA, the CDR3 is TGTGCCAGCAGCCAAGATAAAACCCTCGGGGTGCCTTTCTTT. As protein: CASSQDKTLGVPFF.

The V and J genes are TRBV5-6 and TRBJ1-1, with 8 bases fitting TRBD1. The CDR3 is 15 residues long. Germline V lookup: CDR1 SGHDT, CDR2 YYEEEE. V shed 4 bases and J 5 bases; nucleotides not matched to a gene: 10. The CDR3 DNA reads as TGTGCCAGCAGCCGCGGACAGGGTCTGCGGACTGAAGCTTTCTTT. Translating it yields CASSRGQGLRTEAFF.

This clone has a single count. The V and J genes are TRBV9 and TRBJ1-1; unclear D gene. Germline-derived CDR1 and CDR2 are SGDLS and YYNGEE. There are 14 residues in the CDR3. V was cut by 2 bases and J by 0 bases, with 8 bases left in between. This CDR3 reads CASSVTSLNTEAFF. Written as DNA, the CDR3 is TGTGCCAGCAGCGTTACATCCTTGAACACTGAAGCTTTCTTT.

This clone appeared a single time. J is TRBJ2-7 and V is TRBV5-4, with 9 bases aligning to TRBD1. Trimming cost V 3 bases and J 3 bases; bases outside gene matches: 7. Germline CDR1 reads SGHNT; CDR2 reads YYREEE (reference sequence). There are 15 residues in the CDR3. This chain's CDR3 is CASSSPRTGVYEQYF. The CDR3, as DNA: TGTGCCAGCAGCTCACCTCGGACAGGGGTCTACGAGCAGTACTTC.

This clone has just one count. The chain recombines TRBV7-3 with TRBJ1-1; D is perhaps TRBD1 (5 bases). The V gene's germline CDR1 is SGHTA and CDR2 FQGTGA. V shed 8 bases and J shed 5 bases, with 15 bases lying between them. The CDR3 sequence is 13 residues long. In DNA form, the CDR3 reads TGTGCCAGCTCAGGGAACCCGAGTACTGAAGCTTTCTTT. Its protein product is CASSGNPSTEAFF.

This sequence joins TRBV28 and TRBJ1-4; D is ambiguous. V was clipped by 8 bases and J by 1 base, with 11 bases between them. The CDR3 runs 14 residues. CDR1 and CDR2 (germline): MDHEN, SYDVKM. The CDR3 here is CASAGLETNEKLFF. The CDR3 DNA sequence: TGTGCCAGCGCGGGTCTAGAAACTAATGAAAAACTGTTTTTT.

This clone was seen more than once but under ten times. V and J are TRBV4-2 and TRBJ1-1; D call uncertain. Germline V gene data show CDR1 as LGHNA and CDR2 as YNFKEQ. The CDR3 has 15 amino acids. V shed 1 base and J shed 1 base, with 10 bases lying between them. The CDR3 reads CASSQGLRSNTEAFF. The CDR3 DNA reads TGTGCCAGCAGCCAAGGACTCAGATCGAACACTGAAGCTTTCTTT.

The chain has TRBV24-1 and TRBJ2-3, with 7 bases aligning to TRBD2. The V gene's germline CDR1 is KGHDR and CDR2 SFDVKD. V trimming: 4 bases; J trimming: 0 bases; junction bases outside the gene matches: 6. The length of the CDR3 is 16 residues. The CDR3 sequence is CATSEGGRASTDTQYF. As DNA, the CDR3 is TGTGCCACCAGTGAGGGGGGGAGGGCTAGCACAGATACGCAGTATTTT.

The chain combines TRBV24-1 with TRBJ2-3; maybe TRBD1 (6 bases). Trimming took 3 bases from V and 0 from J, leaving 12 bases between them. CDR1 is KGHDR and CDR2 is SFDVKD in the germline V gene. This CDR3 has 16 residues. The CDR3: CATSDAVRGSTDTQYF. In DNA form, the CDR3 reads TGTGCCACCAGTGATGCCGTCAGGGGCAGCACAGATACGCAGTATTTT.

Written as DNA, the CDR3 is TGTGCCAGCAGCTTGGGCCACACAGATACGCAGTATTTT. Protein sequence: CASSLGHTDTQYF. The chain couples TRBV7-2 to TRBJ2-3, with D unclear. This CDR3 is built from 13 residues. In germline, CDR1 is SGHTA, CDR2 FQGNSA. V was pared by 3 bases and J by 2 bases, with 6 bases between.

The rearrangement uses TRBV29-1 and TRBJ1-2, with 8 bases identical to TRBD1. This CDR3 contains 15 residues. V shed 2 bases, J shed 2 bases, and the junction held 7 bases outside the gene matches. Germline loops: CDR1 SQVTM, CDR2 ANQGSEA. Here the CDR3 DNA reads TGCAGCGTTGAACTTGAGACAGGGGAAAACTATGGCTACACCTTC. This codes for CSVELETGENYGYTF.

This clone was seen more than once but under ten times. This CDR3 is CASSFDRGASPLHF. Here the CDR3 DNA reads TGTGCCAGCAGTTTCGACAGGGGGGCTTCACCCCTCCACTTT. This chain links TRBV6-6 with TRBJ1-6; 9 bases line up with TRBD1. V gave up 4 bases and J gave up 9 bases; unmatched junction bases: 4. Germline V CDR1 and CDR2: MNHNY, SVGAGI (reference sequence). CDR3 length: 14 amino acids.

The CDR3 region is CASSARQGAYTGELFF. In DNA form, the CDR3 reads TGTGCCAGCAGCGCACGCCAGGGGGCTTACACCGGGGAGCTGTTTTTT. V is TRBV7-3 and J is TRBJ2-2; 8 nucleotides agree with TRBD1. This CDR3 has 16 amino acids. Germline CDR1 and CDR2: SGHTA and FQGTGA. V was clipped by 5 bases and J by 3 bases; unmatched bases: 8.

This chain uses TRBV19 with TRBJ1-3; no reliable D call. The CDR3 covers 16 residues. Germline V CDR1 and CDR2: LNHDA, SQIVND (reference sequence). V gave up 3 bases and J gave up 4 bases, with 16 bases separating them. The CDR3 sequence: CASSIPIAPGGNTIYF. The CDR3 bases are TGTGCCAGTAGTATCCCCATTGCTCCAGGAGGAAACACCATATATTTT.

This chain joins TRBV5-1 and TRBJ2-7, with 7 bases matching TRBD2. Germline V gives CDR1 SGHRS, CDR2 YFSETQ. CDR3 size: 14 residues. The V gene end was trimmed by 7 bases and the J gene end by 2 bases; junction bases not matched to a gene: 9. CDR3 loop: CASSAGRGPYEQYF. The DNA for the CDR3 is TGCGCCAGCTCGGCAGGGAGGGGCCCCTACGAGCAGTACTTC.

The chain uses TRBV5-1 and TRBJ1-5; a weak D match, TRBD1 (6 bases). Germline V gene sequence: CDR1 SGHRS, CDR2 YFSETQ. Trimming cost V 1 base and J 2 bases, with 10 bases left between them. The CDR3 runs 15 residues. In DNA form, the CDR3 reads TGCGCCAGCAGCTTGTCAGGGGCGGGCAATCAGCCCCAGCATTTT. Protein: CASSLSGAGNQPQHF.

The chain carries TRBV19 and TRBJ2-5; 9 bases line up with TRBD2. Trimming cost V 8 bases and J 5 bases; bases outside gene matches: 9. Germline V CDR1 and CDR2: LNHDA, SQIVND (reference sequence). This CDR3 is built from 14 residues. CDR3 DNA: TGTGCCAGTGAGCCAGCGGGGGGCGTGGAGACCCAGTACTTC. It is translated as CASEPAGGVETQYF.

The chain recombines TRBV9 with TRBJ2-3; 7 positions match TRBD2. In germline, CDR1 is SGDLS, CDR2 YYNGEE. Trimming at V came to 4 bases and at J to 4 bases, leaving 12 bases not matched to a gene. CDR3 length: 16 amino acids. The CDR3 spells CASSTWPGGGADTQYF. The CDR3 DNA reads TGTGCCAGCAGCACCTGGCCGGGGGGAGGGGCAGATACGCAGTATTTT.

The V gene is TRBV11-1, the J gene TRBJ1-1, with D unclear. V was clipped by 3 bases and J by 5 bases, with 13 bases between them. The germline gives CDR1 SGHAT, CDR2 FQDESV (reference sequence). The CDR3 contains 14 residues. CDR3 bases: TGTGCCAGCAGCTTCGGGGAGGTTAGGACTGAAGCTTTCTTT. Amino acid sequence: CASSFGEVRTEAFF.

The rearrangement uses TRBV7-9 and TRBJ1-4; D is perhaps TRBD1 (6 bases). Trimming removed 5 bases at V and 1 base at J, with 14 bases between. This CDR3 comprises 16 residues. Germline CDR1 and CDR2: SEHNR and FQNEAQ (reference sequence). Here the CDR3 reads CASSNAGAITNEKLFF. CDR3 sequence (DNA): TGTGCCAGCAGCAACGCAGGGGCGATAACTAATGAAAAACTGTTTTTT. Supplemented by reference TRBV7-9 and TRBJ1-4, the full variable domain reads DTGVSQNPRHKITKRGQNVTFRCDPISEHNRLYWYRQTLGQGPEFLTYFQNEAQLEKSRLLSDRFSAERPKGSFSTLEIQRTEQGDSAMYLCASSNAGAITNEKLFFGSGTQLSVL.

The chain employs TRBV11-2 and TRBJ2-2; D unresolved. CDR3 length equals 14 residues. Per germline, CDR1 SGHAT and CDR2 FQNNGV. V was trimmed by 6 bases and J by 6 bases, leaving 14 bases between them. CDR3 region: CASRPNDLPGELFF. The CDR3 bases are TGTGCCAGCAGACCTAATGACTTACCCGGGGAGCTGTTTTTT.

The rearrangement uses TRBV3-1 (or the pseudogene TRBV3-2) and TRBJ2-7, with D uncertain. Germline V gives CDR1 LGHDT, CDR2 YNNKEL (reference sequence). V was shortened by 1 base and J by 3 bases, with 4 bases between the two germline ends. This CDR3 spans 12 amino acids. CDR3 bases: TGTGCCAGCAGCCAAGTCCACTACGAGCAGTACTTC. Its translation is CASSQVHYEQYF.

The chain couples TRBV7-3 to TRBJ2-3, with TRBD2 as a possible D gene (7 bases). Trimming shortened V by 5 bases and J by 0 bases, and 15 bases separated the two germline ends. The germline V gene encodes CDR1 SGHTA and CDR2 FQGTGA. The CDR3 length is 16 residues. The CDR3 loop is CASSPGRGASTDTQYF. CDR3 in DNA: TGTGCCAGCAGCCCGGGTCGGGGGGCTAGCACAGATACGCAGTATTTT.

This sequence joins TRBV7-3 and TRBJ2-2, with D maybe TRBD2 (7 bases). Trimming took off 5 bases at V and 1 base at J, with 14 bases between the two ends. From germline, CDR1 is SGHTA and CDR2 FQGTGA. The CDR3 is 16 residues long. The CDR3 here is CASSPTGGKNTGELFF. The CDR3 DNA reads as TGTGCCAGCAGCCCGACGGGGGGCAAGAACACCGGGGAGCTGTTTTTT.

The chain combines TRBV24-1 with TRBJ2-1, with 7 bases lining up with TRBD2. V was pared by 4 bases and J by 0 bases, with 8 bases of the junction left unmatched. Germline assignment: CDR1 KGHDR and CDR2 SFDVKD. This CDR3 is 17 amino acids long. DNA of the CDR3: TGTGCCACCAGTGAGGCTCTAGCGGAGGGCTCCTACAATGAGCAGTTCTTC. This translates into CATSEALAEGSYNEQFF.

CDR3 in amino acids: CASSIGFSGTRLEQPQHF. In DNA, the CDR3 is TGTGCCAGTAGTATAGGCTTTTCCGGGACAAGGTTAGAACAGCCCCAGCATTTT. The chain recombines TRBV19 with TRBJ1-5, with a tentative D call TRBD1 (6 bases). Looked up from germline, CDR1 is LNHDA and CDR2 is SQIVND (reference sequence). V was clipped by 1 base and J by 7 bases, with 23 bases between them. The CDR3 totals 18 residues.